This TCR beta chain is from a study of beta chain features in type 1 diabetes. Staining for CD45RO/CCR7/CD25/CD127/CD95/CD27 allowed sorting of CD4+ naive, central memory, regulatory and stem cell-like memory cells. Points from the study as a whole: Naive, central memory and Treg TCRB repertoires seemed to resemble each other more closely in patients than they did in healthy donors. All four CD4+ subsets from Type 1 diabetes patients carried moderately but significantly shorter TCRB CDR3s.

Investigators reverse transcribed all isolated RNA, so they sequenced expressed TCRB transcripts. Measured with immunoSEQ multiplex PCR; TCRdb has only the in-frame clones, and not every one. The top ten clones hold 0.022% of a sample with roughly 730,000 clones, roughly an eighth of them seen once. In regard to this clone: Its antigen is unknown.

Sequenced: naive CD4+ T cells from blood. The TCR comes from a man aged 18 to 30 with type 1 diabetes.

The CDR3 sequence is CSLLVGGEETQYF. The CDR3 nucleotides read TGCAGCCTTTTAGTGGGGGGCGAAGAGACCCAGTACTTC. The chain uses TRBV29-1 and TRBJ2-5; D is tentatively TRBD1 or TRBD2 (6 bases each). The CDR3 contains 13 residues. V dropped 8 bases and J dropped 3 bases, with 16 bases sitting between them. CDR1 is SQVTM and CDR2 is ANQGSEA in the germline V gene.